The sequence of this T cell receptor beta chain was determined in a study of technical replicates of blood from several donors. Generated by immunoSEQ multiplex PCR, the TCRdb table keeps only in-frame clones and is missing some. The sample lists tens of thousands of clones; approximately 86% were seen once. CDR1 is SNHLY and CDR2 is FYNNEI in the germline V gene. V lost 3 bases to trimming and J lost 7 bases, with 15 bases between them. The CDR3 sequence is 14 residues long. The chain is built from TRBV2 and TRBJ1-1, with TRBD1 as a possible D gene (6 bases). The sample comprised PBMCs. The source of this sequence is a human donor in good health. Some clones in this sample may be carry-over from other donors' samples. CDR3: CASSDDVRDIEAFF. The DNA of the CDR3 is TGTGCCAGCAGTGACGACGTCCGGGACATTGAAGCTTTCTTT.